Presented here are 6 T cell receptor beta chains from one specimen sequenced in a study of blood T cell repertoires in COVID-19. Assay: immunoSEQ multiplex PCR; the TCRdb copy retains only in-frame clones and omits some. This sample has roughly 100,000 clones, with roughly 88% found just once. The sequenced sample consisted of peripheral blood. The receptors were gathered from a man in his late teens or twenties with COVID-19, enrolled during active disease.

The DNA for the CDR3 is TGTGCCAGCAGGTCTAGCGGGCGCTCCTACAATGAGCAGTTCTTC. Translation gives CASRSSGRSYNEQFF. This sequence joins TRBV7-2 and TRBJ2-1, with 8 bases matching TRBD2. Germline trimming cut 6 bases from V and 0 bases from J; bases unmatched to any gene: 4. CDR1 is SGHTA, CDR2 FQGNSA, per germline. This CDR3 region has 15 residues. Combining the CDR3 with reference TRBV7-2 and TRBJ2-1 gives the whole variable domain GAGVSQSPSNKVTEKGKDVELRCDPISGHTALYWYRQSLGQGLEFLIYFQGNSAPDKSGLPSDRFSAERTGGSVSTLTIQRTQQEDSAVYLCASRSSGRSYNEQFFGPGTRLTVL.

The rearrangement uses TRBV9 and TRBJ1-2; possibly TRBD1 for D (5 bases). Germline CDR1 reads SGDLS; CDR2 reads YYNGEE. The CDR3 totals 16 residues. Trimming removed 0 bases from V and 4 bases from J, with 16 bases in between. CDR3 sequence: CASSVGPSGGGYGYTF. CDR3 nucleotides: TGTGCCAGCAGCGTAGGCCCCTCGGGGGGAGGCTATGGCTACACCTTC.

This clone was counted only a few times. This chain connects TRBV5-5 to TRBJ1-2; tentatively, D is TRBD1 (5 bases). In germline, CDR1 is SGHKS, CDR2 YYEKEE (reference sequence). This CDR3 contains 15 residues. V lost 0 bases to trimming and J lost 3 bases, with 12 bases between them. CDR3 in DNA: TGTGCCAGCAGCTTGGAGAAGGGGTTTCACTATGGCTACACCTTC. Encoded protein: CASSLEKGFHYGYTF.

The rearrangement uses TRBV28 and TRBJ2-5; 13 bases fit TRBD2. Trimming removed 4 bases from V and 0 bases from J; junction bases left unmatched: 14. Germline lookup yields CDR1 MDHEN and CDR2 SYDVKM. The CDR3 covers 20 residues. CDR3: CASSWGGTSGRARNQETQYF. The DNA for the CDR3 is TGTGCCAGCAGTTGGGGGGGAACTAGCGGGAGGGCTAGAAACCAAGAGACCCAGTACTTC.

CDR3 residues: CASSPRGGRNSNQPQHF. CDR3 nucleotides: TGTGCCAGCAGCCCCAGGGGTGGGCGGAATAGCAATCAGCCCCAGCATTTT. V is TRBV11-2 and J is TRBJ1-5; maybe TRBD1 (6 bases). Germline values: CDR1 SGHAT, CDR2 FQNNGV. V lost 5 bases and J lost 0, with 17 bases in between. The length of the CDR3 is 17 residues. Full variable domain (rest looked up from reference TRBV11-2 and TRBJ1-5): EAGVAQSPRYKIIEKRQSVAFWCNPISGHATLYWYQQILGQGPKLLIQFQNNGVVDDSQLPKDRFSAERLKGVDSTLKIQPAKLEDSAVYLCASSPRGGRNSNQPQHFGDGTRLSIL.

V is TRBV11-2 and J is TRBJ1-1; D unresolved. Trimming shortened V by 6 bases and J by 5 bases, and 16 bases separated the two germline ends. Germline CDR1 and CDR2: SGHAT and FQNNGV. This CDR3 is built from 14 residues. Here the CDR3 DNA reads TGTGCCAGCAGGGGGAGGTGGGATACGACTGAAGCTTTCTTT. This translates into CASRGRWDTTEAFF.